The clone carrying this T cell receptor beta chain was picked up a small number of times. This sample was included in a study of early T cells in non-severe SARS-CoV-2 infection. Study context: Sequencing input comprised bulk RNA from unsorted whole blood; chain pairing was not available.

The V gene's germline CDR1 is SGHTA and CDR2 FQGTGA. CDR3 length: 15 residues. V lost 2 bases to trimming and J lost 1 base; unmatched junction nucleotides: 5. TCRdb re-called the 5' RACE reads through MiXCR, storing one row per CDR3 protein. Of around 75,000 distinct CDR3 sequences in the sample, about 9% were seen once. Specimen: whole blood. The chain links TRBV7-3 to TRBJ2-7; 7 nucleotides line up with TRBD2. The receptor was derived from an adult who was a healthcare worker with PCR-confirmed SARS-CoV-2 infection or an uninfected control (not recorded which). The CDR3 loop is CASSLWASGSYEQYF. CDR3 in DNA: TGTGCCAGCAGCTTATGGGCTAGCGGATCCTACGAGCAGTACTTC.